Described below is a single T cell receptor (beta chain) sequence and its context. Methods used by the authors: Counts of nucleated cells, estimated from reference gene primer amplification, were obtained. Using immunoSEQ multiplex PCR, the repertoire was profiled, and TCRdb retains in-frame clones only, with some absent. D and trimming were read from the DNA, whereas the V and J calls and clone size are those reported in that table. The table records about 54,000 clones, roughly four fifths of them present only once. This sample is part of a study of blood T cell repertoires in COVID-19. Study context: Spain, Italy and the United States supplied samples that represented acute and convalescent COVID-19. T cells, B-cell-depleted T cells, or PBMCs supplied cDNA or gDNA.

In germline, CDR1 is SGHAT, CDR2 FQNNGV. The V end was cut by 1 base, the J end by 4 bases, with 10 bases between. There are 14 residues in the CDR3. The sample consisted of peripheral blood. The V and J genes are TRBV11-2 and TRBJ1-1; the D gene is possibly TRBD1 (5 bases). This clonotype was sampled from a human donor in a cohort sampled during active or convalescent COVID-19. In DNA, the CDR3 is TGTGCCAGCAGCTTAGCAGGGTTTGGCACTGAAGCTTTCTTT. Protein product: CASSLAGFGTEAFF.